This is a list of T cell receptor beta chains from one sample in a study of regulatory T cells in long-lasting Graves disease. TCRdb fed the multiplex PCR reads into MiXCR, producing one record per CDR3 protein. The table lists some 340,000 distinct CDR3 sequences, 20% to 25% of them singletons, with around 30% in the top ten. The starting material was peripheral blood mononuclear cells (PBMCs), obtained when the disease was refractory, from a patient treated with antithyroid drugs. The source is a middle-aged woman with Graves disease. The conserved cysteine and the conserved F or W are not part of the CDR3 here. D genes are given only for firm matches. Rows give clone size only sometimes, using once, few, many, or a class for an expanded clone.

abundance	len	v_gene	d_gene	j_gene	CDR3aa
few	14	TRBV20-1	TRBD2	TRBJ2-4	SAPGASGIAKNIQY
many	13	TRBV7-9	-	TRBJ2-7	ASSSVQGLSYEQY
few	13	TRBV28	-	TRBJ2-7	ASSPAGTATYEQY
many	10	TRBV2	-	TRBJ2-5	ASSVEQETQY
many	11	TRBV24-1	-	TRBJ2-2	ATSVSNTGELF
few	13	TRBV9	TRBD1	TRBJ2-7	ASSVGTGAAYEQY
many	14	TRBV28	TRBD1	TRBJ1-4	ASSPDRGPANEKLF
-	13	TRBV5-4	TRBD1	TRBJ2-7	ASSASARGPYEQY
-	15	TRBV19	-	TRBJ1-1	ASSMVWGTDMNTEAF
many	13	TRBV15	TRBD1	TRBJ2-5	ATSREQGAPETQY
few	13	TRBV7-7	-	TRBJ2-7	ASSLSGAPGYEQY
many	15	TRBV7-2	TRBD2	TRBJ2-5	ASSLGASGNRRETQY
many	9	TRBV28	-	TRBJ2-1	ASSLNYEQF
few	12	TRBV6-1	TRBD1	TRBJ1-1	ASSLGGTDTEAF
-	13	TRBV10-1	-	TRBJ2-7	ASSRSRGPNYEQY
many	9	TRBV27	-	TRBJ2-7	ASSGGYEQY
few	13	TRBV7-9	TRBD1	TRBJ2-7	ASSSYGTGWYEQY
-	13	TRBV3-1	-	TRBJ1-4	ASSQDTGGEEKLF
-	12	TRBV2	TRBD1	TRBJ2-2	ASRDRGTTGELF
-	13	TRBV19	-	TRBJ1-5	ASTRATVSYQPQH
many	15	TRBV12-3/TRBV12-4	-	TRBJ1-4	ASSLKRAGATNEKLF
-	11	TRBV6-9	-	TRBJ1-5	ASSSFGKQPQH
-	12	TRBV6-2/TRBV6-3	-	TRBJ2-7	ASSYSWGSYEQY
few	12	TRBV3-1	-	TRBJ2-2	ASSQRGNTGELF
many	13	TRBV20-1	-	TRBJ1-2	SARDLGTSNYGYT
-	11	TRBV9	-	TRBJ2-2	ASSVEGTGELF
many	13	TRBV20-1	-	TRBJ2-5	SASLHTLRSETQY
-	12	TRBV18	-	TRBJ1-1	ASSPSGTVTEAF
-	13	TRBV11-1	-	TRBJ2-5	ASSLAAGSQETQY
-	11	TRBV5-1	-	TRBJ2-7	ASSSRAGHEQY
-	8	TRBV6-1	-	TRBJ2-7	ASIGIEQY
many	13	TRBV11-2	-	TRBJ2-5	ASSLNRVGGETQY
few	17	TRBV10-3	TRBD2	TRBJ2-7	AIAGGGKRSPDQRYEQY
-	14	TRBV28	TRBD2	TRBJ2-7	ASSQNLAGEGYEQY
-	14	TRBV2	-	TRBJ2-1	ASSVTRELTFNEQF
many	14	TRBV7-9	TRBD1	TRBJ1-2	ASSLRRPGGIDGYT
-	12	TRBV5-1	-	TRBJ2-5	ASSPMLGSETQY
many	11	TRBV6-5	-	TRBJ2-2	ASSYGGTGELF
many	12	TRBV20-1	-	TRBJ2-2	SASSGRHTGELF
-	14	TRBV7-8	-	TRBJ2-7	ASSKTTWTQIYEQY
few	14	TRBV5-1	TRBD1	TRBJ1-2	ASKVRTGIIADGYT